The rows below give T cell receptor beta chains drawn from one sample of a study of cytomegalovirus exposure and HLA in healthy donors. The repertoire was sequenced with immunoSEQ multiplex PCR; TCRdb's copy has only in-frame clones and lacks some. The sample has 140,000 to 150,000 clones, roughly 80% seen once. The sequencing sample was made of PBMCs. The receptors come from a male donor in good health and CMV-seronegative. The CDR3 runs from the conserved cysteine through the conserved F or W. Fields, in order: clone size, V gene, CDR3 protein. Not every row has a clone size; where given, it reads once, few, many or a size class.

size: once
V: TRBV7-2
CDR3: CASSSAGKPPSYEQYF

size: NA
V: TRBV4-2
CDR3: CASSFRGTQETQYF

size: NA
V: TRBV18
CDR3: CASSPPGYVGGKTYEQYF

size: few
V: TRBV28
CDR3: CASSLRGRGTEAFF

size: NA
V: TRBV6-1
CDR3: CASSPRQGTNTIYF

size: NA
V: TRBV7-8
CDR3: CASSSILQGGGYTF

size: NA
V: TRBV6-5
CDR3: CASSYTGSGTQYF

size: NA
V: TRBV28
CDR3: CASSLSGELFF

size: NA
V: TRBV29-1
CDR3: CSVVGGRMGEQFF

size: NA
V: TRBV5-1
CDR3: CASTETSGYEQYF

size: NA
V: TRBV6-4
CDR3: CASSVTSRETQYF

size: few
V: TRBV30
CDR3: CAWMPPWGADTQYF

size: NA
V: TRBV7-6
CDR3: CASSAAGTGGYEQYF

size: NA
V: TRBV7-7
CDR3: CASSLATGTGQETQYF

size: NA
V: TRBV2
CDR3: CASSGQYSNQPQHF

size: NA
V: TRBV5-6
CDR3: CASSKQDTHSNQPQHF

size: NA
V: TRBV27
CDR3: CASRTGLMNTEAFF

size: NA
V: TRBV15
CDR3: CATSRGRGTEAFF

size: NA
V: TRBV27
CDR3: CASSPGTVSNEKLFF

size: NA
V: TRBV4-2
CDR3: CASSQEGAGSTDTQYF

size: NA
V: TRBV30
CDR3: CAWSVRAGPRYSNQPQHF

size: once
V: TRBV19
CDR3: CASSTDRAPLNTEAFF

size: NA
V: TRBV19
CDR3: CASSMAGRLAASYEQYF

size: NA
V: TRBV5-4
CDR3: CASSDSPINYEQYF

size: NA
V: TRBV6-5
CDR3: CASSYSTSAVEAFF

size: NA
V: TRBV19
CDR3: CASNPTASGSGYNEQFF

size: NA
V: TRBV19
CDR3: CASLTRTGIYGYTF

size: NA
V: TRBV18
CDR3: CASSQDRTNSPLHF

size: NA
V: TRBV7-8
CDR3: CASSLNSVTSGEQYF

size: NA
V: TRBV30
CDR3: CAWSTGRTYEQYF

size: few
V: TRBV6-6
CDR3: CASSYPEGQGDTEAFF

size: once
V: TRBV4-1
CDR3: CASSQPGIGETQYF

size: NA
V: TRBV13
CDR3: CASSLTIKREAFF

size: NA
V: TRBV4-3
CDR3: CASSQDRMYSGNTIYF

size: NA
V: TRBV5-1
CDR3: CASSLDQALDNSPLHF

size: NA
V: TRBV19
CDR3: CASSTSAGDETQYF

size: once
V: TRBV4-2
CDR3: CASSHTGTSEAFF

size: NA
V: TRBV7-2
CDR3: CASSLAWLSDTQYF

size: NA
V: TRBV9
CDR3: CASSPLYSRGTEAFF

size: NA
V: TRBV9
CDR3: CASSALDWGRTDTQYF

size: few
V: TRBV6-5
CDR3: CASSYYSEQYF

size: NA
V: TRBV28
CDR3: CASSKDRVRGYTF

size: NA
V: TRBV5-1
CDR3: CASTPGQGTDTQYF

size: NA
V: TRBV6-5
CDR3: CASSYGAGHGYTF

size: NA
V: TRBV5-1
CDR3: CASSLGRGDTQYF

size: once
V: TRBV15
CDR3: CATSRDFEESTTEAFF

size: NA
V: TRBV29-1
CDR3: CSVTTGLANNEQFF

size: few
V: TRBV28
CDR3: CASSLRTSGNTGELFF